Included here is one T cell receptor beta chain sequence, with context. This CDR3 has 15 amino acids. Per germline, CDR1 SGHDT and CDR2 YYEEEE. V dropped 3 bases and J dropped 6; count of bases not matched to a gene: 9. Original handling: Reference gene primer amplification gave estimated nucleated cell counts. TCRdb's copy holds only in-frame clones and misses some; the assay was immunoSEQ multiplex PCR. V and J calls and clone size are as listed in that table; D and trimming were resolved from the DNA. Seen here are about 230,000 clones, around four fifths observed once, and the top ten hold around 7.9%. These data are taken from a study of blood T cell repertoires in COVID-19.

V usage is TRBV5-6 and J usage is TRBJ2-3; 8 bases are shared with TRBD2. The receptor comes from a man in his forties with active or convalescent COVID-19. Sequenced: peripheral blood. The CDR3 DNA follows: TGTGCCAGCAGCTCGGTAGCGGGACTGAAGGATACGCAGTATTTT. Protein: CASSSVAGLKDTQYF.